This TCR beta chain was captured in a study of blood T cell repertoires in COVID-19. As for the study in general: The United States, Italy and Spain provided the acute and convalescent COVID-19 samples. The cDNA or gDNA used as material had been derived from T cells, B-cell-depleted T cells, or PBMCs.

Deletions cut 3 bases from V and 5 bases from J, with 13 bases between. In germline, CDR1 is DFQATT, CDR2 SNEGSKA (reference sequence). This CDR3 is built from 13 residues. Seattle cases were enrolled at active infection and followed longitudinally. Per the original methods: Amplification of reference gene primers was used by the study to estimate nucleated cell counts. This table comes from immunoSEQ multiplex PCR, and its TCRdb copy is limited to in-frame clones, with some not included. For V, J and clone size, that table is used; D and trimming come from the DNA. The sample yields about 230,000 clones, over 75% seen once.

Sequencing was carried out using peripheral blood. This chain joins TRBV20-1 and TRBJ1-1; no clear D. The clonotype originates from a middle-aged man with COVID-19, enrolled during active disease. CDR3: CSASVNGRTEAFF. In DNA form, the CDR3 reads TGCAGTGCTAGTGTAAACGGGAGGACTGAAGCTTTCTTT.